One and the same sample provided the 5 T cell receptor beta chains below, sequenced in a study of blood T cell repertoires in COVID-19. Sequenced by immunoSEQ multiplex PCR; TCRdb stores in-frame clones only, minus some. The sample records over 200,000 clones, roughly 76% being singletons. Material: peripheral blood. The receptors here all came from a human donor in a cohort sampled during active COVID-19.

The genes are TRBV27 and TRBJ2-1, with D perhaps matching TRBD1 (6 bases). Trimming took off 5 bases at V and 0 bases at J, with 26 bases between the two ends. The CDR3 covers 20 residues. Germline V gene sequence: CDR1 MNHEY, CDR2 SMNVEV (reference sequence). DNA of the CDR3: TGTGCCAGCAGTGCCGACGCCCCAACGGGACACCTGAGCTCCTACAATGAGCAGTTCTTC. Amino acids: CASSADAPTGHLSSYNEQFF.

This sequence joins TRBV6-6 and TRBJ1-1; no clear D gene. The CDR3 runs to 14 residues. V lost 5 bases and J lost 5, with 15 bases in between. Germline V CDR1 and CDR2: MNHNY, SVGAGI (reference sequence). CDR3 loop: CASSTMTAATEAFF. The CDR3 DNA reads as TGTGCCAGCAGTACGATGACGGCAGCGACTGAAGCTTTCTTT.

The J gene is TRBJ1-2, the V gene TRBV27, with TRBD1 matching 7 bases. The CDR3 is 14 amino acids. Looked up from germline, CDR1 is MNHEY and CDR2 is SMNVEV (reference sequence). With V trimmed by 5 bases and J by 7 bases, 10 bases remained unmatched. CDR3 nucleotide sequence: TGTGCCAGCAGTCCACAGGGGTCGGTGAGTGGCTACACCTTC. Translation: CASSPQGSVSGYTF.

J is TRBJ2-1 and V is TRBV19, with 7 bases identical to TRBD2. J lost 7 bases, V lost 3 bases, and 9 bases had no gene match. The CDR3 spans 15 residues. Germline CDR1 reads LNHDA; CDR2 reads SQIVND (reference sequence). CDR3 nucleotides: TGTGCCAGTAGTATTTGGCTAGCGGTAAGGAATGAGCAGTTCTTC. Protein product: CASSIWLAVRNEQFF.

This chain uses TRBV6-5 with TRBJ1-1; no clear D. Trimming removed 2 bases at V and 1 base at J, with 5 bases between. From germline, CDR1 is MNHEY and CDR2 SVGAGI. The CDR3 has 13 amino acids. The CDR3 nucleotides are TGTGCCAGCAGTTACGGCGGGAACACTGAAGCTTTCTTT. Encoded protein: CASSYGGNTEAFF.